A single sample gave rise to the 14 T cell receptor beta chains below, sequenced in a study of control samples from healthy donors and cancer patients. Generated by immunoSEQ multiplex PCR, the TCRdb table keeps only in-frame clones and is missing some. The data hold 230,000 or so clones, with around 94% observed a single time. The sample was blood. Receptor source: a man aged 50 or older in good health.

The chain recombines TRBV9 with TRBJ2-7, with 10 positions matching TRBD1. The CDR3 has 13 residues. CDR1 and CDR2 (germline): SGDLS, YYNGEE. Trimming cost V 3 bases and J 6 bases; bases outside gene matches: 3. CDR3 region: CASSARQGAEQYF. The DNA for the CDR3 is TGTGCCAGCAGCGCACGACAGGGGGCCGAGCAGTACTTC.

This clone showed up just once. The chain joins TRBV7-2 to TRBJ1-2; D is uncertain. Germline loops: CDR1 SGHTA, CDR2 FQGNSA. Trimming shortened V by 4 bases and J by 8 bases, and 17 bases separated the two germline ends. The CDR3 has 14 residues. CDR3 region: CASSSRRGERGYTF. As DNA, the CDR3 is TGTGCCAGCAGCTCACGACGGGGAGAACGGGGCTACACCTTC. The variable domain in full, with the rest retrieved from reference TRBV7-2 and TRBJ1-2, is GAGVSQSPSNKVTEKGKDVELRCDPISGHTALYWYRQSLGQGLEFLIYFQGNSAPDKSGLPSDRFSAERTGGSVSTLTIQRTQQEDSAVYLCASSSRRGERGYTFGSGTRLTVV.

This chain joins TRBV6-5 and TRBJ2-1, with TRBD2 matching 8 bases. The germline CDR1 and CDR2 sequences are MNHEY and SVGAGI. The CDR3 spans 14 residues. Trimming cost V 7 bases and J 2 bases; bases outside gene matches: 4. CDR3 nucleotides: TGTGCCAGCAAAGCGGGGGACCCCTACAATGAGCAGTTCTTC. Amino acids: CASKAGDPYNEQFF.

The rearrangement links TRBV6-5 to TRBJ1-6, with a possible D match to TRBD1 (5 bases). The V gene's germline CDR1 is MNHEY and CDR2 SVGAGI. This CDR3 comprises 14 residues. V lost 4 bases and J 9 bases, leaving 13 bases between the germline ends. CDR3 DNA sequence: TGTGCCAGCAGTTCCCGGATACAGGTTTCACCCCTCCACTTT. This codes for CASSSRIQVSPLHF.

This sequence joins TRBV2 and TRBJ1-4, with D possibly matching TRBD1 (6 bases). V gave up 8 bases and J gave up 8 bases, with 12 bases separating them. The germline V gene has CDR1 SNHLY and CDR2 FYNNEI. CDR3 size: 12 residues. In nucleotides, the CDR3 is TGTGCCAGCCACAGGGATGGCGAAAAACTGTTTTTT. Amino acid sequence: CASHRDGEKLFF. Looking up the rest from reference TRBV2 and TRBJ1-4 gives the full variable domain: EPEVTQTPSHQVTQMGQEVILRCVPISNHLYFYWYRQILGQKVEFLVSFYNNEISEKSEIFDDQFSVERPDGSNFTLKIRSTKLEDSAMYFCASHRDGEKLFFGSGTQLSVL.

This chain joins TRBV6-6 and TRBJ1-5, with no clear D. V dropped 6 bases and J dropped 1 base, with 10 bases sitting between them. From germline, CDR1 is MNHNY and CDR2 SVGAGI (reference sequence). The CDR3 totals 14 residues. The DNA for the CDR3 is TGTGCCAGCAGATTAGACAACAGCAATCAGCCCCAGCATTTT. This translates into CASRLDNSNQPQHF.

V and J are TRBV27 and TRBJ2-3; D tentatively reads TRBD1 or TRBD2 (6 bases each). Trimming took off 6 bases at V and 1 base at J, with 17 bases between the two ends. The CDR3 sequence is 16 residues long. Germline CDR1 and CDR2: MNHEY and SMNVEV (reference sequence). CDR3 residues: CASRGGWRRGTDTQYF. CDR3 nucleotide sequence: TGTGCCAGCAGGGGGGGCTGGCGGAGAGGCACAGATACGCAGTATTTT.

CDR3 DNA sequence: TGTGCCAGCAGTTGGGACCCCACAGATACGCAGTATTTT. It is translated as CASSWDPTDTQYF. This sequence joins TRBV2 and TRBJ2-3; D is tentatively TRBD1 or TRBD2 (5 bases each). This CDR3 comprises 13 residues. Trimming removed 5 bases at V and 2 bases at J, with 8 bases between. Germline CDR1 reads SNHLY; CDR2 reads FYNNEI.

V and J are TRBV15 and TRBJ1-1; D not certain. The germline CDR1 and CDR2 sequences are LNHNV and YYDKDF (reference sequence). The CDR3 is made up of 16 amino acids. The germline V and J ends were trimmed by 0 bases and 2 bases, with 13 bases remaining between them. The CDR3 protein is CATSRDTAASNTEAFF. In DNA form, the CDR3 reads TGTGCCACCAGCAGAGATACAGCAGCCTCTAACACTGAAGCTTTCTTT.

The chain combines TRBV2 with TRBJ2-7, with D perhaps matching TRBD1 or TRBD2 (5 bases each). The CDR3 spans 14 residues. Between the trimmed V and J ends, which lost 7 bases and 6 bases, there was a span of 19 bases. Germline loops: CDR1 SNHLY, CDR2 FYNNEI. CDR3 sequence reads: CASTVGAVVGEQYF. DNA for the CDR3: TGTGCCAGCACCGTCGGGGCAGTAGTAGGCGAGCAGTACTTC.

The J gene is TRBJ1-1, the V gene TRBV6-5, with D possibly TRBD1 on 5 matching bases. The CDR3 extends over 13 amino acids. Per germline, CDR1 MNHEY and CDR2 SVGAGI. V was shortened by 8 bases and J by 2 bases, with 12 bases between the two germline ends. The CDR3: CASRGGANTEAFF. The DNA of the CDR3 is TGTGCCAGCCGAGGAGGGGCTAACACTGAAGCTTTCTTT.

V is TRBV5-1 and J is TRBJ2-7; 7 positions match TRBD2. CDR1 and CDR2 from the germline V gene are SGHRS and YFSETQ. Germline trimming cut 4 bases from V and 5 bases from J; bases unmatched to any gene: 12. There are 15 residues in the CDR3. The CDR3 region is CASSPEGSGYHEQYV. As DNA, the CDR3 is TGCGCCAGCAGCCCGGAGGGTAGCGGGTATCACGAGCAGTACGTC.

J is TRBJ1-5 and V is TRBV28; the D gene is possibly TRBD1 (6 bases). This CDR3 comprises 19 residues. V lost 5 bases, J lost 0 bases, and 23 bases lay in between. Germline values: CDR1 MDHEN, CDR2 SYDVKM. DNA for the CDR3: TGTGCCAGCAGTCTCCGGACAGCTTCGATAAAATATAGCAATCAGCCCCAGCATTTT. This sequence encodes CASSLRTASIKYSNQPQHF.

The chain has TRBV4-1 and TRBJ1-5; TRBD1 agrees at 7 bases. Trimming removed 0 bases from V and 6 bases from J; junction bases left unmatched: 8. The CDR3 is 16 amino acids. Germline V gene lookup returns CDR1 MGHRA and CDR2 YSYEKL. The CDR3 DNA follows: TGCGCCAGCAGCCAAGAGGGGACAGCCCATGCTCAGCCCCAGCATTTT. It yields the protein CASSQEGTAHAQPQHF.